This T cell receptor (beta chain) is drawn from a study of a mutant IDH1 vaccine in newly diagnosed glioma. For the study at large: Patients came in for eight vaccinations, in weeks 1, 3, 5, 7, 11, 15, 19 and 23. Treated patients, approximately 60% male and around 40% female, averaged roughly 43 years of age. Patients arrived already treated with radiotherapy, temozolomide, or both, most having had both.

In germline, CDR1 is SGDLS, CDR2 YYNGEE. The CDR3 totals 15 residues. J was trimmed by 2 bases and V by 8 bases; bases with no gene match: 9. Using immunoSEQ multiplex PCR, the repertoire was profiled, and TCRdb retains in-frame clones only, with some absent. The sample includes about 51,000 clones, just under 80% of them seen just once. Stated time point: week 5, during vaccination. Doses consisted of 300 ug of mutant IDH1 20-mer peptide each, paired with topical imiquimod. Study results and caveats: The vaccine induced immune responses, and these occurred in roughly 95% of patients.

Concerning this clone itself: The antigen is not known.

The starting material was PBMCs, obtained from a glioma patient whose treatment included an IDH1 peptide vaccine. This clonotype was obtained from a man between 50 and 59 years old with glioma. The chain recombines TRBV9 with TRBJ2-7; 11 nucleotides match TRBD1. This chain's CDR3 is CASTAGTGGAYEQYF. CDR3 coding DNA: TGTGCCAGTACCGCGGGGACAGGGGGAGCCTACGAGCAGTACTTC.